This T cell receptor beta chain was observed in a study of blood T cell repertoires in COVID-19. The CDR3 runs to 13 residues. The V and J ends lost 4 bases and 6 bases respectively, with 10 bases between them. The germline CDR1 and CDR2 sequences are LNHDA and SQIVND (reference sequence). Clones were read by immunoSEQ multiplex PCR, and TCRdb kept only the in-frame ones, dropping some. The sample consists of tens of thousands of clones, more than 80% of them appearing once. Material for sequencing was peripheral blood. This chain links TRBV19 with TRBJ2-1, with a weak D call TRBD2 (5 bases). The receptor was isolated from a woman between 65 and 79 years old with acute or convalescent COVID-19. The CDR3 region is CASSNGGSNEQFF. The CDR3 DNA reads as TGTGCCAGTAGTAACGGAGGTTCCAATGAGCAGTTCTTC.